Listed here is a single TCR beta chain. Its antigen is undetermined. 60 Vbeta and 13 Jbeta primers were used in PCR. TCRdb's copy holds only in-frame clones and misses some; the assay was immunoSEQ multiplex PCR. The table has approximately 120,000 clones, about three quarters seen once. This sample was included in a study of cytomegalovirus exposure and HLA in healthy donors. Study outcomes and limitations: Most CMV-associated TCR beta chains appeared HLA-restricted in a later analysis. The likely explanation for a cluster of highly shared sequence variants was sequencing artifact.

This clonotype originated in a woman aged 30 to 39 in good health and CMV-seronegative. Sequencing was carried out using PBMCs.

CDR3 in amino acids: CASSSWRVGTEAFF. The CDR3 nucleotides are TGTGCCAGCAGCTCATGGAGGGTCGGGACTGAAGCTTTCTTT. The chain has TRBV11-2 and TRBJ1-1, with D uncertain. Between the trimmed V and J ends, which lost 4 bases and 5 bases, there was a span of 14 bases. The V gene's germline CDR1 is SGHAT and CDR2 FQNNGV. The CDR3 has 14 residues.